This T cell receptor (beta chain) stems from a study of control samples from healthy donors and cancer patients. The protocol was immunoSEQ multiplex PCR, while the TCRdb copy is restricted to in-frame clones and leaves out a portion. The sample gives about 160,000 clones, 94% of which show up once; 12% to 15% is in the top ten. The CDR3 extends over 19 amino acids. The ends lost 2 bases at V and 2 bases at J; junction bases unmatched: 9. Germline V gives CDR1 MNHEY, CDR2 SMNVEV (reference sequence). Sequencing was carried out using PBMCs. The receptor was isolated from a man in his fifties or sixties with colorectal cancer. This chain connects TRBV27 to TRBJ2-3; 14 nucleotides agree with TRBD2. CDR3 in amino acids: CASSLTITTSGGVTDTQYF. CDR3 sequence (DNA): TGTGCCAGCAGTTTAACTATTACGACTAGCGGGGGGGTCACAGATACGCAGTATTTT.